A single sample gave rise to the 13 T cell receptor beta chains below, sequenced in a study of control samples from healthy donors and cancer patients. This table comes from immunoSEQ multiplex PCR, and its TCRdb copy is limited to in-frame clones, with some not included. The sample has roughly 200,000 clones, and its top ten clones hold around 2%. Sequences were obtained from blood. These TCRs come from a woman under 40 in good health.

This chain joins TRBV19 and TRBJ1-3; tentative D call: TRBD1 (6 bases). The CDR3 loop spans 14 amino acids. Germline CDR1 LNHDA, CDR2 SQIVND (reference sequence). The ends were cut back, 5 bases at V and 4 bases at J, with 12 bases in the middle. CDR3 in amino acids: CASSDPGAGNTIYF. CDR3 nucleotides: TGTGCCAGTAGTGATCCGGGGGCCGGAAACACCATATATTTT. The variable domain in full, completed from reference TRBV19 and TRBJ1-3, reads DGGITQSPKYLFRKEGQNVTLSCEQNLNHDAMYWYRQDPGQGLRLIYYSQIVNDFQKGDIAEGYSVSREKKESFPLTVTSAQKNPTAFYLCASSDPGAGNTIYFGEGSWLTVV.

The CDR3 region is CASSLGQGLIQPQHF. CDR3 nucleotides: TGTGCCAGCAGTCTTGGACAGGGGTTAATTCAGCCCCAGCATTTT. This chain uses TRBV7-9 with TRBJ1-5; 9 bases line up with TRBD1. V gave up 6 bases and J gave up 6 bases; unmatched junction bases: 9. There are 15 residues in the CDR3. The germline gives CDR1 SEHNR, CDR2 FQNEAQ (reference sequence).

The genes are TRBV29-1 and TRBJ2-3; D possibly corresponds to TRBD2 (5 bases). The V and J ends lost 4 bases and 0 bases respectively, with 14 bases between them. Germline V CDR1 and CDR2: SQVTM, ANQGSEA. This CDR3 is 15 amino acids long. The CDR3 bases are TGCAGCGTTGCCCCGACTACTTCTAGCACAGATACGCAGTATTTT. This gives the protein CSVAPTTSSTDTQYF.

V gene TRBV5-1 combines with J gene TRBJ1-4; possibly TRBD1 for D (6 bases). In germline, CDR1 is SGHRS, CDR2 YFSETQ. V was trimmed by 4 bases and J by 4 bases, leaving 14 bases between them. CDR3 length equals 15 residues. The CDR3 sequence is CASSPTGTINEKLFF. In DNA form, the CDR3 reads TGCGCCAGCAGCCCCACCGGGACAATTAATGAAAAACTGTTTTTT.

V is TRBV5-1 and J is TRBJ2-7; D is unclear. This CDR3 region has 13 residues. Germline CDR1 reads SGHRS; CDR2 reads YFSETQ. With 2 bases removed from V and 3 bases from J, the gap between germline ends came to 9 bases. The DNA for the CDR3 is TGCGCCAGCAGCTTTGGCGAGCGCTACGAGCAGTACTTC. Translating it yields CASSFGERYEQYF.

The J gene is TRBJ1-1, the V gene TRBV28, with 9 bases lining up with TRBD1. Germline V gives CDR1 MDHEN, CDR2 SYDVKM. The V segment lost 7 bases and the J segment 4 bases; nucleotides outside the gene matches: 10. The CDR3 extends over 15 amino acids. The CDR3 protein is CASIPGQGGATEAFF. CDR3 DNA: TGTGCCAGCATCCCGGGACAGGGAGGGGCCACTGAAGCTTTCTTT.

The chain is built from TRBV7-9 and TRBJ1-1; unclear D gene. Trimming left V 3 bases short and J 7 bases short, with 6 bases between. Germline assignment: CDR1 SEHNR and CDR2 FQNEAQ (reference sequence). This CDR3 region has 11 residues. CDR3 loop: CASSFIGEAFF. The DNA for the CDR3 is TGTGCCAGCAGCTTCATCGGTGAAGCTTTCTTT.

The gene calls are TRBV6-5 and TRBJ1-1; 9 bases map to TRBD1. Germline assignment: CDR1 MNHEY and CDR2 SVGAGI. The ends lost 6 bases at V and 3 bases at J; junction bases unmatched: 5. CDR3 length: 14 residues. CDR3 residues: CASRVGTGHTEAFF. In DNA form, the CDR3 reads TGTGCCAGCAGGGTCGGGACAGGGCACACTGAAGCTTTCTTT.

The chain links TRBV9 to TRBJ1-2; D is unresolved. Germline-derived CDR1 and CDR2 are SGDLS and YYNGEE. V gave up 6 bases and J gave up 3 bases, with 6 bases separating them. The CDR3 is 11 residues long. The CDR3 DNA reads as TGTGCCAGCACTGTGGACTATGGCTACACCTTC. It encodes CASTVDYGYTF.

The chain recombines TRBV28 with TRBJ1-2, with 7 bases identical to TRBD1. CDR1 MDHEN and CDR2 SYDVKM come from the germline V gene. The CDR3 spans 13 residues. Trimming took 6 bases from V and 3 from J; bases not matched to a gene: 4. DNA for the CDR3: TGTGCCAGCAGCCCGGGACAGTACTATGGCTACACCTTC. Its translation is CASSPGQYYGYTF.

The chain has TRBV6-5 and TRBJ1-5, with no clear D. Between the trimmed V and J ends, which lost 7 bases and 3 bases, there was a span of 10 bases. Looked up from germline, CDR1 is MNHEY and CDR2 is SVGAGI. This CDR3 has 13 residues. The CDR3 nucleotides are TGTGCCAGCAAGGAGGGTTACAATCAGCCCCAGCATTTT. Amino acids: CASKEGYNQPQHF.

This chain links TRBV7-6 with TRBJ1-4; D gene ambiguous. Germline V gene sequence: CDR1 SGHVS, CDR2 FNYEAQ. The CDR3 contains 15 residues. V was shortened by 4 bases and J by 5 bases, with 14 bases between the two germline ends. The CDR3 DNA sequence: TGTGCCAGCAGCTCAGGCGTGGTATCGAATGAAAAACTGTTTTTT. The encoded protein is CASSSGVVSNEKLFF.

The chain links TRBV12-5 to TRBJ1-1; 8 bases map to TRBD1. V shed 7 bases, J shed 4 bases, and the junction held 20 bases outside the gene matches. This CDR3 comprises 18 residues. Germline values: CDR1 LGHNT, CDR2 FRNRAP. Here the CDR3 reads CASALNGRGLIKGTEAFF. The CDR3 coding sequence is TGTGCTAGTGCCCTTAACGGCAGGGGGCTAATTAAGGGCACTGAAGCTTTCTTT.